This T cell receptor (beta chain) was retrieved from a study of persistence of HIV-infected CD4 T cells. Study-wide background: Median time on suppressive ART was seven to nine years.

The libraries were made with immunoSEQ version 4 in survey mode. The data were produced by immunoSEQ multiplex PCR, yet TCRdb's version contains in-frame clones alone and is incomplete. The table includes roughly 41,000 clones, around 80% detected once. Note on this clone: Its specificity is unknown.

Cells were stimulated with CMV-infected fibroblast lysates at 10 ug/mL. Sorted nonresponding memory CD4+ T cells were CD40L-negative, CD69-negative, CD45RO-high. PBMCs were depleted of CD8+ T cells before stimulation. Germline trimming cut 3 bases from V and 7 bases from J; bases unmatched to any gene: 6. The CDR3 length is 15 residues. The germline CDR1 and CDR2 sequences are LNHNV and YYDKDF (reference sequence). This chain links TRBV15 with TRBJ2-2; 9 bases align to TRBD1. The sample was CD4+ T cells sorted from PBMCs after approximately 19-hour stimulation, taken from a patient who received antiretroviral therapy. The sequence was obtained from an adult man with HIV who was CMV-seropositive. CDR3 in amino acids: CATSRGDRDIGELFF. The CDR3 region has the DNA TGTGCCACCAGCAGGGGGGACAGGGATATCGGGGAGCTGTTTTTT.